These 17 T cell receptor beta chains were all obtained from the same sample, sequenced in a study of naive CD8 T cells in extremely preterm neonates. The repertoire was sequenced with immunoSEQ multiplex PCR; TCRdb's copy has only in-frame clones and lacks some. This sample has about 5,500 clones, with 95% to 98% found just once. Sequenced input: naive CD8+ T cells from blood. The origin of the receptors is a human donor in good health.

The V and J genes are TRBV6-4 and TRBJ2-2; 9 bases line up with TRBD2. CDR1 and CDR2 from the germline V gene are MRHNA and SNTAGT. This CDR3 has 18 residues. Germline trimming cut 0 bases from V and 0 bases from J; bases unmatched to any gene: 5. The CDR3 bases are TGTGCCAGCAGTGACTCTCGTAGCGGGGGCACGAACACCGGGGAGCTGTTTTTT. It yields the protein CASSDSRSGGTNTGELFF.

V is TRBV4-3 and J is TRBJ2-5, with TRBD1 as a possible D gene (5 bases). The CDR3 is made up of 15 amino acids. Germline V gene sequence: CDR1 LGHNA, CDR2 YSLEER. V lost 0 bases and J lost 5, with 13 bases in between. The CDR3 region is CASSQDLGRGETQYF. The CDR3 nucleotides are TGCGCCAGCAGCCAAGATCTGGGTAGGGGCGAGACCCAGTACTTC.

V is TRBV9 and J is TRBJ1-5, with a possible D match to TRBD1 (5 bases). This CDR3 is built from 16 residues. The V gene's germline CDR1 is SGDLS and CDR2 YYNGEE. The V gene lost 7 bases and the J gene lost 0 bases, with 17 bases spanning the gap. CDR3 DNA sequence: TGTGCCAGCCACGCCGCGGGGACGCATAGCAATCAGCCCCAGCATTTT. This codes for CASHAAGTHSNQPQHF.

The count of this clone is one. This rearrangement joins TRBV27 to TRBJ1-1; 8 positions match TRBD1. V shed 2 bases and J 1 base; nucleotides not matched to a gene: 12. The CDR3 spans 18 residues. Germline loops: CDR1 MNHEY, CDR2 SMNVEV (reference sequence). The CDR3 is CASSLQRSRDRRNTEAFF. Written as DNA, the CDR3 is TGTGCCAGCAGTTTACAAAGGAGTCGGGACAGGAGGAACACTGAAGCTTTCTTT.

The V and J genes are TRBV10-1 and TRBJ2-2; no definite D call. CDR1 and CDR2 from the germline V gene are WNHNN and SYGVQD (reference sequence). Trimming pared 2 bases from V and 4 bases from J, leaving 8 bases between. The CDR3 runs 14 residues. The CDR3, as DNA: TGCGCCAGCAGTGAGATTTCTCTCACCGGGGAGCTGTTTTTT. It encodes CASSEISLTGELFF.

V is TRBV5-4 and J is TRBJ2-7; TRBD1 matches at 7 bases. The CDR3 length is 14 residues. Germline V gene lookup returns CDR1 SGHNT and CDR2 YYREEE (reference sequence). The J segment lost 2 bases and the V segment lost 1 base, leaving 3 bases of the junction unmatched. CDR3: CASSLRGRTYEQYF. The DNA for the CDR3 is TGTGCCAGCAGCTTGAGGGGGCGGACCTACGAGCAGTACTTC. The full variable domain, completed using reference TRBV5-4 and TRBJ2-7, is ETGVTQSPTHLIKTRGQQVTLRCSSQSGHNTVSWYQQALGQGPQFIFQYYREEENGRGNFPPRFSGLQFPNYSSELNVNALELDDSALYLCASSLRGRTYEQYFGPGTRLTVT.

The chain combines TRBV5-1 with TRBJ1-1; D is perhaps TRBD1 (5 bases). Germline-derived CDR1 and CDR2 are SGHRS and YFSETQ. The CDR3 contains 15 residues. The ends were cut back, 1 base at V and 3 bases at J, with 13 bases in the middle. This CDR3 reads CASSLRGTGYTEAFF. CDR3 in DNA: TGCGCCAGCAGCTTGAGGGGAACAGGTTACACTGAAGCTTTCTTT.

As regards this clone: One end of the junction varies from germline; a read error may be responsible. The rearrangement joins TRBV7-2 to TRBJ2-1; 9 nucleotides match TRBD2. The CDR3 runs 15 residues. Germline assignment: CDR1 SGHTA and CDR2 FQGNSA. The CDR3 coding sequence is TGTGCCAGCAGCTTACTAGCGGGGTGGGTCAATGGGCAGTTCTTC. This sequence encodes CASSLLAGWVNGQFF.

CDR3 sequence: CASSIDLARAQHF. CDR3 DNA sequence: TGTGCCAGTAGTATAGATCTAGCAAGGGCCCAGCATTTT. The gene calls are TRBV19 and TRBJ1-5, with D unclear. Trimming took 0 bases from V and 11 from J, leaving 11 bases between them. This CDR3 has 13 amino acids. Germline lookup yields CDR1 LNHDA and CDR2 SQIVND (reference sequence). The full variable domain, completed using reference TRBV19 and TRBJ1-5, is DGGITQSPKYLFRKEGQNVTLSCEQNLNHDAMYWYRQDPGQGLRLIYYSQIVNDFQKGDIAEGYSVSREKKESFPLTVTSAQKNPTAFYLCASSIDLARAQHFGDGTRLSIL.

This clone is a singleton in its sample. The CDR3 DNA reads TGTGCCAGCATGGGGACAGGCGGTGAAGCTTTCTTT. This translates into CASMGTGGEAFF. This chain joins TRBV5-4 and TRBJ1-1; 8 positions agree with TRBD1. This CDR3 is 12 amino acids long. The germline V gene has CDR1 SGHNT and CDR2 YYREEE (reference sequence). The ends lost 6 bases at V and 7 bases at J; junction bases unmatched: 5.

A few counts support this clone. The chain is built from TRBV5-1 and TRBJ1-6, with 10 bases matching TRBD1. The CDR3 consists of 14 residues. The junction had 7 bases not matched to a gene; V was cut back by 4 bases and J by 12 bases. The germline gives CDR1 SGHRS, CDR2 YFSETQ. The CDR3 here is CASSPGQGFQPLHF. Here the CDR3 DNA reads TGCGCCAGCAGCCCGGGACAGGGGTTCCAACCCCTCCACTTT.

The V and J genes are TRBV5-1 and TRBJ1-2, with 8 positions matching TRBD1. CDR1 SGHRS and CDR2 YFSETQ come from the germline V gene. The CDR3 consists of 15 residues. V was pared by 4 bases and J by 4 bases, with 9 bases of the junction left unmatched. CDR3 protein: CASSTGTGVFYGYTF. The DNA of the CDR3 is TGCGCCAGCAGCACCGGGACAGGTGTGTTCTATGGCTACACCTTC.

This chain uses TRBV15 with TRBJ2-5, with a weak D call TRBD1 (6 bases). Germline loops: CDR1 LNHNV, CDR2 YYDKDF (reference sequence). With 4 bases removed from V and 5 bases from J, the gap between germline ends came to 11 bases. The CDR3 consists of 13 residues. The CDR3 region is CATSNTGWETQYF. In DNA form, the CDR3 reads TGTGCCACCAGCAATACAGGGTGGGAGACCCAGTACTTC.

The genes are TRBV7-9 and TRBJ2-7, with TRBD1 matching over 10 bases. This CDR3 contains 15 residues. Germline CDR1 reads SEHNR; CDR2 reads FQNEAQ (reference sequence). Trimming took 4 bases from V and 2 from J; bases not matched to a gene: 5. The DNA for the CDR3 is TGTGCCAGCAGCTCACCGGGACAGGGGCCCTACGAGCAGTACGTC. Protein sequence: CASSSPGQGPYEQYV.

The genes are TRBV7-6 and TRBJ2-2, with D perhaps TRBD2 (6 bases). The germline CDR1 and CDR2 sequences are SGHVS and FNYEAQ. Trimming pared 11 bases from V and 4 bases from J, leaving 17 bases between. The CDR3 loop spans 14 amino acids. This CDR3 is CASTRARGTGELFF. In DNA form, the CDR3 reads TGTGCCTCCACCAGGGCGCGGGGCACCGGGGAGCTGTTTTTT.

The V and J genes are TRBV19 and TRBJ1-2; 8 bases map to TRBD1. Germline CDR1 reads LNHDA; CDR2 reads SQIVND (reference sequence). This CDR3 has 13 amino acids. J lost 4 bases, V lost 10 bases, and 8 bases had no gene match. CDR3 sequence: CAIQDRVAYGYTF. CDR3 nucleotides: TGTGCCATCCAGGACAGGGTTGCCTATGGCTACACCTTC. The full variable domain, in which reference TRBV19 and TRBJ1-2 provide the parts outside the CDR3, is DGGITQSPKYLFRKEGQNVTLSCEQNLNHDAMYWYRQDPGQGLRLIYYSQIVNDFQKGDIAEGYSVSREKKESFPLTVTSAQKNPTAFYLCAIQDRVAYGYTFGSGTRLTVV.

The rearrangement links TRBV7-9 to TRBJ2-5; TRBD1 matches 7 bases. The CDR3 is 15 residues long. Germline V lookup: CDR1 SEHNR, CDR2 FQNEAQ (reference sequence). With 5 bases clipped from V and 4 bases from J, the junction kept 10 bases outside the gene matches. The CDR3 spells CASSPLQGLGETQYF. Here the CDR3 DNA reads TGTGCCAGCAGCCCATTACAGGGGCTGGGAGAGACCCAGTACTTC.